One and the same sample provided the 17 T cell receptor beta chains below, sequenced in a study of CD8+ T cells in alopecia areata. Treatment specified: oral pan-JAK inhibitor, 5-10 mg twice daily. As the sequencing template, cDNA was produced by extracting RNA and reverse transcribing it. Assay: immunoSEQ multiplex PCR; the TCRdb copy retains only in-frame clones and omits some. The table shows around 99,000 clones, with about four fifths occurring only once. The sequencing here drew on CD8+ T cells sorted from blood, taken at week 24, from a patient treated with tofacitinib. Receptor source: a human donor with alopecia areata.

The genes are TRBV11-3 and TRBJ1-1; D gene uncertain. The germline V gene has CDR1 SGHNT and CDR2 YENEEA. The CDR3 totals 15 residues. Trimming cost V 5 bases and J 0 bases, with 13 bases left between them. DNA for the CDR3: TGTGCCAGCAGCCCAGTGGGATTTATGAACACTGAAGCTTTCTTT. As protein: CASSPVGFMNTEAFF.

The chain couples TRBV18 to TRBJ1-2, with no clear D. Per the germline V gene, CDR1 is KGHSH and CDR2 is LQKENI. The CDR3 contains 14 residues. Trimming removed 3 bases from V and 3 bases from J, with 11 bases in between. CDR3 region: CASSPSGKDYGYTF. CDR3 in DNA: TGTGCCAGCTCACCTTCCGGGAAGGACTATGGCTACACCTTC.

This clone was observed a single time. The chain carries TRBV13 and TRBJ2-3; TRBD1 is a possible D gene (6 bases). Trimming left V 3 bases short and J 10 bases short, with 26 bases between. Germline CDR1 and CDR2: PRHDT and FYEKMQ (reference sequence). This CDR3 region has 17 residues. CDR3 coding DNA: TGTGCCAGCAGCTTGGTTACAGAGGGGTGGGGGCGTCCTCCGCAGTATTTT. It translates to CASSLVTEGWGRPPQYF.

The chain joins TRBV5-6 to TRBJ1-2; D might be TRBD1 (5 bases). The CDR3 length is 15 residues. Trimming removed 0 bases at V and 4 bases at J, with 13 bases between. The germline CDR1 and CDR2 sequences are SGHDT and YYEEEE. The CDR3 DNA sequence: TGTGCCAGCAGCTTGGAGGCAGGGACCTTCTATGGCTACACCTTC. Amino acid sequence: CASSLEAGTFYGYTF.

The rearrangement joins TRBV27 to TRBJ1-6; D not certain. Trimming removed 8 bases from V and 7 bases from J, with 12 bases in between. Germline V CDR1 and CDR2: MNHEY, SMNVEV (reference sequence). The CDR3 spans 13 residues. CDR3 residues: CASRTGWNSPLHF. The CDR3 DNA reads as TGTGCCAGCCGGACTGGGTGGAATTCACCCCTCCACTTT.

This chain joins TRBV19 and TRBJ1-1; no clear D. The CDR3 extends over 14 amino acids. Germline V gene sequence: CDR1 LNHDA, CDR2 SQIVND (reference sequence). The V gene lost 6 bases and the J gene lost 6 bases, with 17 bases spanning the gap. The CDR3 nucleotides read TGTGCCAGTAGCCAATATCTCGGAGGTGCTGAAGCTTTCTTT. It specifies CASSQYLGGAEAFF.

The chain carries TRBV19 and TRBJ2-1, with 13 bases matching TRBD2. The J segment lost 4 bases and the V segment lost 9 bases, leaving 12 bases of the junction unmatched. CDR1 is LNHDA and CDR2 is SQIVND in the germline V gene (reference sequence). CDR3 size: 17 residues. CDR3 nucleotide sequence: TGTGCCAGCCCAAGGACTAGCGGGGGTCCACATTACAATGAGCAGTTCTTC. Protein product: CASPRTSGGPHYNEQFF.

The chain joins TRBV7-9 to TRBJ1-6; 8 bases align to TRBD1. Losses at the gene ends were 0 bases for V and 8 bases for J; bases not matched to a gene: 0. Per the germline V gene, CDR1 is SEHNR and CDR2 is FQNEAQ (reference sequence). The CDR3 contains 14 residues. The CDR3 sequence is CASSLATGDSPLHF. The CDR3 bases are TGTGCCAGCAGCTTAGCGACAGGGGATTCACCCCTCCACTTT.

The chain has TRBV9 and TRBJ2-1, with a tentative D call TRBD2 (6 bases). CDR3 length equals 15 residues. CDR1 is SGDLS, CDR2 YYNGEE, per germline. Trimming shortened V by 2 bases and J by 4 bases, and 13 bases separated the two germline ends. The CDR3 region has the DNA TGTGCCAGCAGCGTCGGGACGGAGGGTTACAATGAGCAGTTCTTC. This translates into CASSVGTEGYNEQFF.

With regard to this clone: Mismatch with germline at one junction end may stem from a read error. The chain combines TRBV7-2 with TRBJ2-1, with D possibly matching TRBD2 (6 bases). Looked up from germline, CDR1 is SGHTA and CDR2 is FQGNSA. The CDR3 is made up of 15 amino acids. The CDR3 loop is CASTLRESSYNEQFF. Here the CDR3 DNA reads TGTGCCAGCACCTTACGGGAGAGCTCCTACAATGAGCAGTTCTTC.

CDR3 DNA sequence: TGTGCCAGCAGCTTGGGCACCACCTACGAGCAGTACTTC. It translates to CASSLGTTYEQYF. The chain uses TRBV11-2 and TRBJ2-7; no definite D call. CDR3 length: 13 amino acids. V gave up 3 bases and J gave up 2 bases, with 8 bases separating them. Germline lookup yields CDR1 SGHAT and CDR2 FQNNGV.

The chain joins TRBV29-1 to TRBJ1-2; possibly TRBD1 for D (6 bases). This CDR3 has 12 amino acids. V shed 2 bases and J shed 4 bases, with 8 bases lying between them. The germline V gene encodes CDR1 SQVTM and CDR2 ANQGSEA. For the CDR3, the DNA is TGCAGCGTTGAAAGGGGGTCCTATGGCTACACCTTC. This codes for CSVERGSYGYTF.

The CDR3 loop reads CASSLDRDADQPQHF. For the CDR3, the DNA is TGTGCCAGCAGCTTAGACAGGGACGCGGATCAGCCCCAGCATTTT. V gene TRBV7-9 combines with J gene TRBJ1-5; possible D gene TRBD1, 6 bases. CDR1 is SEHNR and CDR2 is FQNEAQ in the germline V gene (reference sequence). Trimming cost V 1 base and J 5 bases, with 12 bases left between them. The CDR3 extends over 15 amino acids.

DNA for the CDR3: TGTGCCAGCAGGACAGGGGGCGGGTACGAGCAGTACTTC. Translation gives CASRTGGGYEQYF. The J gene is TRBJ2-7, the V gene TRBV27; 10 bases match TRBD1. V shed 6 bases and J 4 bases; nucleotides not matched to a gene: 3. CDR3 size: 13 residues. Germline CDR1 and CDR2: MNHEY and SMNVEV (reference sequence).

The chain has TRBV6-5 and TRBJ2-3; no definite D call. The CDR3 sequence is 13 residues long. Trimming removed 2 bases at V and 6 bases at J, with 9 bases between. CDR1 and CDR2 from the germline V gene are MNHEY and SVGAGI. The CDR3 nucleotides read TGTGCCAGCAGTTACCAAACCTATGATACGCAGTATTTT. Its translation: CASSYQTYDTQYF.

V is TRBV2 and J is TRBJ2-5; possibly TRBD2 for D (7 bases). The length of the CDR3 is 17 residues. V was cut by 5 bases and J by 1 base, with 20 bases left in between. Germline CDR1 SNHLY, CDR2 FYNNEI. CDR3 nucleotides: TGTGCCAGCAGTCCCGAAGGGGGGCGGGGGTCCCAAGAGACCCAGTACTTC. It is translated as CASSPEGGRGSQETQYF.

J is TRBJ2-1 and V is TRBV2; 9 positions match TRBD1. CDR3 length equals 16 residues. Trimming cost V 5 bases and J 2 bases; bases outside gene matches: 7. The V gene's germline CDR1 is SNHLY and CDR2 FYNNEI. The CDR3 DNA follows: TGTGCCAGCAGTCCCGGGACAGGGATCGCCTACAATGAGCAGTTCTTC. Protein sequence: CASSPGTGIAYNEQFF.